This T cell receptor beta chain was obtained from a study of blood T cell repertoires in COVID-19. At the level of the study: Samples representing acute and convalescent COVID-19 were sourced from the United States, Italy and Spain. T cells, B-cell-depleted T cells, or PBMCs provided the cDNA or gDNA that served as material.

The CDR3 is 13 residues long. V shed 2 bases, J shed 4 bases, and the junction held 3 bases outside the gene matches. Germline V gene data show CDR1 as SQVTM and CDR2 as ANQGSEA. Under the authors' procedure: Reference gene primers were amplified, and this amplification served to estimate nucleated cell counts. The repertoire was sequenced with immunoSEQ multiplex PCR; TCRdb's copy has only in-frame clones and lacks some. D and trimming come from the DNA, and the V and J calls and clone size come from that table. The sample holds under 250,000 clones, roughly 83% seen once. V is TRBV29-1 and J is TRBJ2-7; 9 positions agree with TRBD1. The specimen was peripheral blood. The clonotype originates from a man older than 75 with acute or convalescent COVID-19. The CDR3 loop is CSVEPTGGYEQYF. For the CDR3, the DNA is TGCAGCGTTGAACCGACAGGGGGTTACGAGCAGTACTTC.